This T cell receptor (beta chain) was recorded in a study of radiotherapy plus CTLA-4 blockade in lung cancer. Sequencing used immunoSEQ multiplex PCR; TCRdb keeps in-frame clones, though not all of them. The repertoire consists of more than 100,000 clones, with over 80% occurring once and the leading ten covering 5.5% to 8.5%. On this clone: Its specificity is not known.

Whole-study results and caveats: Among blood TCR repertoires after radiotherapy plus ipilimumab, tumor-derived clones expanded.

Focal radiation plus CTLA-4 blockade with ipilimumab was given to patients with chemo-refractory metastatic non-small-cell lung cancer. This specimen consisted of peripheral blood, obtained from a patient treated with radiotherapy plus ipilimumab. The clonotype was recovered from a human donor with non-small cell lung cancer that progressed on radiotherapy plus ipilimumab.

CDR3 nucleotides: TGTGCCAGCAGTATACCGGGACAGGGGGAGGGCCAGCCCCAGCATTTT. Amino acid sequence: CASSIPGQGEGQPQHF. V and J are TRBV21-1 and TRBJ1-5; the table calls TRBD1, which could not be checked here. TRBV21-1 is a recognized pseudogene. The CDR3 extends over 16 amino acids.